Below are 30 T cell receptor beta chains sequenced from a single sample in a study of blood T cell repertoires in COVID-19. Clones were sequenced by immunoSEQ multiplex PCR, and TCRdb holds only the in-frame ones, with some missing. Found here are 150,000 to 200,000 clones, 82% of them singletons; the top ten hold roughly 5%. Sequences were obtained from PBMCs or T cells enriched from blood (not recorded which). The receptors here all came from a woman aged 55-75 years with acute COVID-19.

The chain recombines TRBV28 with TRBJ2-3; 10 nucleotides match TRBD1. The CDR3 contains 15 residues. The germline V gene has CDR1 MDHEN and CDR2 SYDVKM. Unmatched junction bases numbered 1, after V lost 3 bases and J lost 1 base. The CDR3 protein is CASSLGQGRTDTQYF. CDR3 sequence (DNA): TGTGCCAGCAGTTTGGGACAGGGGCGCACAGATACGCAGTATTTT.

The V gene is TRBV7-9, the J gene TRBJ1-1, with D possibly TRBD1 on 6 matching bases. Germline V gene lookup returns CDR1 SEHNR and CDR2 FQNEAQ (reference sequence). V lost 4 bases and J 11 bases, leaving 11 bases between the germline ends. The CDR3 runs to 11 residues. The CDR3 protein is CASSSHREAFF. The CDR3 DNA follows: TGTGCCAGCAGCTCCCACAGGGAGGCTTTCTTT.

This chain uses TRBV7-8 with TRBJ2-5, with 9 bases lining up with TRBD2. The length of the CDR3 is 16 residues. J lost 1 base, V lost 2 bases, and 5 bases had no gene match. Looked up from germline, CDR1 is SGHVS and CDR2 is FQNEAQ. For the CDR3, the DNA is TGTGCCAGCAGCTTAAATCTAGCGGGGTTCCAAGAGACCCAGTACTTC. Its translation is CASSLNLAGFQETQYF.

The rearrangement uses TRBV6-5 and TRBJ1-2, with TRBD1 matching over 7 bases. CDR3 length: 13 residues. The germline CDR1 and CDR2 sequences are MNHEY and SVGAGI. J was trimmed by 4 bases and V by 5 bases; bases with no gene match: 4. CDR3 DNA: TGTGCCAGCAGTCCGGGACAGCGCTATGGCTACACCTTC. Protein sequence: CASSPGQRYGYTF.

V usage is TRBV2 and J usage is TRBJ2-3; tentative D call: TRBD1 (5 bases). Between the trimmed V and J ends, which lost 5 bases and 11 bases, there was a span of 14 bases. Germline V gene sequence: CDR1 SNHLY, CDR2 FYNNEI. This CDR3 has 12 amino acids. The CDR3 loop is CASSPSGMGQYF. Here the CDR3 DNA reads TGTGCCAGCAGTCCCTCAGGGATGGGGCAGTATTTT.

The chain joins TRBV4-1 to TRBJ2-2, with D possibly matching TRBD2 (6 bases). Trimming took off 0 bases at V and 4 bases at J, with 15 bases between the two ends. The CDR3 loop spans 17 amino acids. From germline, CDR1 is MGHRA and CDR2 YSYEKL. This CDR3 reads CASSQDQTGVVTGELFF. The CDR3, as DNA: TGCGCCAGCAGCCAAGATCAAACGGGGGTCGTCACCGGGGAGCTGTTTTTT.

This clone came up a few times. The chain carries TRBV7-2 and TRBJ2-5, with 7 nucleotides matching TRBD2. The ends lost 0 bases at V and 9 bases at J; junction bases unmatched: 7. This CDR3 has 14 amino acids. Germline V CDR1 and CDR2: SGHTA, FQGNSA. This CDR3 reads CASSLAGGPRSQYF. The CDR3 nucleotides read TGTGCCAGCAGCTTAGCGGGAGGGCCTAGGTCCCAGTACTTC.

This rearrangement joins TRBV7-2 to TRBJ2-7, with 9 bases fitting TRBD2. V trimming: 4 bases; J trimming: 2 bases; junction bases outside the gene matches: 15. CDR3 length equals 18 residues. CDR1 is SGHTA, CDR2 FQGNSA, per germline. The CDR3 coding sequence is TGTGCCAGCAGCTCCCTCCCGGCTCTAGCGGGGAGGGCCTACGAGCAGTACTTC. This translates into CASSSLPALAGRAYEQYF.

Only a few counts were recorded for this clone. The CDR3 DNA reads TGTGCCTCTCTTGGGGGACTTTTCGTGATTGTCTATGGCTACACCTTC. Its translation: CASLGGLFVIVYGYTF. The genes are TRBV21-1 and TRBJ1-2. TRBV21-1 constitutes a pseudogene. The CDR3 is 16 amino acids.

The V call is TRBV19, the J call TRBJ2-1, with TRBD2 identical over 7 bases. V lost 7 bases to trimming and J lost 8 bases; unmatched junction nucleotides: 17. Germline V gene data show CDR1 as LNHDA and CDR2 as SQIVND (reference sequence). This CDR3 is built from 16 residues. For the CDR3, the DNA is TGTGCCAGTAAGGATTGGAGCGGGAAGACCCAGGATGAGCAGTTCTTC. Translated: CASKDWSGKTQDEQFF.

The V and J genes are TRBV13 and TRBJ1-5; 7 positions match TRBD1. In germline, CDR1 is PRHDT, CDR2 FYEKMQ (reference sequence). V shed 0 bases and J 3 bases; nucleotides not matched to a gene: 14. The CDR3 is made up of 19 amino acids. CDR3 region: CASSLGNWAGGRDNQPQHF. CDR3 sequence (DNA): TGTGCCAGCAGCTTAGGCAATTGGGCAGGGGGAAGGGACAATCAGCCCCAGCATTTT.

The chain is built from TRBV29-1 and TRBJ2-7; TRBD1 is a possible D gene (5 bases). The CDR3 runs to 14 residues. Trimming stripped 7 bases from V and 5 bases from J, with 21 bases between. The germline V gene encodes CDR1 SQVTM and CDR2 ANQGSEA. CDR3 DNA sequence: TGCAGCGCTGGACCTCAGGGTGGGCCGGACGAGCAGTACTTC. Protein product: CSAGPQGGPDEQYF.

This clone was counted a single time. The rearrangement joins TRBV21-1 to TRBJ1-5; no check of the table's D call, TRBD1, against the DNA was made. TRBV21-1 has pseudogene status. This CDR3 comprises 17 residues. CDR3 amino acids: CASREPHSDSYKSPQHF. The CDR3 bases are TGTGCCAGCAGAGAGCCACACTCTGACAGCTATAAATCGCCCCAGCATTTT.

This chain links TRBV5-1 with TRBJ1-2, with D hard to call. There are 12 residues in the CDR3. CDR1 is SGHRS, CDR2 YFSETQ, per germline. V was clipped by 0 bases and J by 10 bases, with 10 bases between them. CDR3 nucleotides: TGCGCCAGCAGCTTGGCAGGCCAGGACTACACCTTC. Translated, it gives CASSLAGQDYTF.

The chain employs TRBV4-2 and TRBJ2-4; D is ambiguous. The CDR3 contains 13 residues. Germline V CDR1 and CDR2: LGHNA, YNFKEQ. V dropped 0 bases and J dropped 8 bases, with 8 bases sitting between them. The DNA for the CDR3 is TGTGCCAGCAGCCAAGATTCCACAGACATTCAGTACTTC. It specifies CASSQDSTDIQYF.

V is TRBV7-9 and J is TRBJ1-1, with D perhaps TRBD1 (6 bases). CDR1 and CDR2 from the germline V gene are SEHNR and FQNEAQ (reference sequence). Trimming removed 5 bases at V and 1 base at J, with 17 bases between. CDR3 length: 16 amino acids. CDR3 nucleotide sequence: TGTGCCAGCAGCACAAGGGTGGGGGCGACGAACACTGAAGCTTTCTTT. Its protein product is CASSTRVGATNTEAFF.

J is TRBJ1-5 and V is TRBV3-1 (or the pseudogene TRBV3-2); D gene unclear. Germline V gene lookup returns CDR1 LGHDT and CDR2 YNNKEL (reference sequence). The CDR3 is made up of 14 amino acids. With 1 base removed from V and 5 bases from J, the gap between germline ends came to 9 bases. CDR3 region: CASSQAGSHQPQHF. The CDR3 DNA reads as TGTGCCAGCAGCCAAGCGGGGTCACATCAGCCCCAGCATTTT.

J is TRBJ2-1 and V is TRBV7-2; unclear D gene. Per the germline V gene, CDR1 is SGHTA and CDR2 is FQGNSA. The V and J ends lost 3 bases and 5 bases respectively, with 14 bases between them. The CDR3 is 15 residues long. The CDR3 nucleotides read TGTGCCAGCAGCTTTATATTAAACTCTAACAATGAGCAGTTCTTC. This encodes CASSFILNSNNEQFF.

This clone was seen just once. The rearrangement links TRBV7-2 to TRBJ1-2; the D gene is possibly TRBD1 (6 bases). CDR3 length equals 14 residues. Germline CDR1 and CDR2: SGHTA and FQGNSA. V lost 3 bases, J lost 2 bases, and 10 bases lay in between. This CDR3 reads CASSFGQSNYGYTF. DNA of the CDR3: TGTGCCAGCAGCTTTGGACAGTCAAACTATGGCTACACCTTC.

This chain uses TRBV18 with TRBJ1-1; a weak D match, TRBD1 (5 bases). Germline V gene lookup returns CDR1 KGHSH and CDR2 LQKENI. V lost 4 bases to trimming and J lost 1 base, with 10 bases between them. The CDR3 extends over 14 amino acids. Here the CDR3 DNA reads TGTGCCAGCTCACGGACAAACGGGAACACTGAAGCTTTCTTT. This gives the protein CASSRTNGNTEAFF.

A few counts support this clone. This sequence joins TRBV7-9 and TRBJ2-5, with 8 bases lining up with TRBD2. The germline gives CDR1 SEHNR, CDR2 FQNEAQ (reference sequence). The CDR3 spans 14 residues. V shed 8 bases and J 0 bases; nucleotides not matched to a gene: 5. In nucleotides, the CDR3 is TGTGCCAGCCGGGGGGGCATAGACCAAGAGACCCAGTACTTC. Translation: CASRGGIDQETQYF. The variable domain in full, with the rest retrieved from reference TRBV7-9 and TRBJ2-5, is DTGVSQNPRHKITKRGQNVTFRCDPISEHNRLYWYRQTLGQGPEFLTYFQNEAQLEKSRLLSDRFSAERPKGSFSTLEIQRTEQGDSAMYLCASRGGIDQETQYFGPGTRLLVL.

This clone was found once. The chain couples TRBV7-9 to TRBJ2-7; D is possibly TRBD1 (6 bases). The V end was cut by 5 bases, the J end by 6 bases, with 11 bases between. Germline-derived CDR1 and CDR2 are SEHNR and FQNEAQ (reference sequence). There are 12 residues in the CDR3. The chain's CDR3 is CASSRQGGEQYV. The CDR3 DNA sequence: TGTGCCAGCAGCAGGCAAGGGGGCGAGCAGTACGTC.

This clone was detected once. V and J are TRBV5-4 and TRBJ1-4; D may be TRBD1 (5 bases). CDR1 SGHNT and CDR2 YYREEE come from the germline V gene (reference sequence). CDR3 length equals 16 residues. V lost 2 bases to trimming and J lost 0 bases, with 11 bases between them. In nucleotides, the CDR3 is TGTGCCAGCAGCTTAAGGGGCCCCGCAACTAATGAAAAACTGTTTTTT. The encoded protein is CASSLRGPATNEKLFF.

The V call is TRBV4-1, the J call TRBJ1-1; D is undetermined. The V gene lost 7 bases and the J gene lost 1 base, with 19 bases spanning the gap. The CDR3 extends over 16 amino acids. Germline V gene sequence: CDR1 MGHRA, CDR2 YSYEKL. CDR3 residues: CASTIREFGPNTEAFF. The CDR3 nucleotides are TGCGCCAGCACCATAAGGGAGTTTGGGCCGAACACTGAAGCTTTCTTT.

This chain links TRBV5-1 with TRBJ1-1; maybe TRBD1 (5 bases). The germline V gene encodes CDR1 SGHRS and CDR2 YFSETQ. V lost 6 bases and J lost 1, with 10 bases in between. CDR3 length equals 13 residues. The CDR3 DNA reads TGCGCCAGCAATTCGGGGGGGAACACTGAAGCTTTCTTT. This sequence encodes CASNSGGNTEAFF.

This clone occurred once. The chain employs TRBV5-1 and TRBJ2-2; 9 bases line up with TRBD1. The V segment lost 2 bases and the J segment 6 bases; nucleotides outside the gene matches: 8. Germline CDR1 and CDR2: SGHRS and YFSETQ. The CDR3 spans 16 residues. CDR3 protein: CASSFPGQGLSGELFF. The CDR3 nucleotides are TGCGCCAGCAGCTTTCCGGGACAGGGACTTTCCGGGGAGCTGTTTTTT.

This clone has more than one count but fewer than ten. The CDR3 coding sequence is TGTGCCAGCAGCGTAAGCGGGGGGCCCATTGATGAGCAGTTCTTC. This translates into CASSVSGGPIDEQFF. This chain connects TRBV9 to TRBJ2-1; 9 bases are shared with TRBD2. V lost 1 base, J lost 8 bases, and 7 bases stayed unmatched. The CDR3 consists of 15 residues. The V gene's germline CDR1 is SGDLS and CDR2 YYNGEE.

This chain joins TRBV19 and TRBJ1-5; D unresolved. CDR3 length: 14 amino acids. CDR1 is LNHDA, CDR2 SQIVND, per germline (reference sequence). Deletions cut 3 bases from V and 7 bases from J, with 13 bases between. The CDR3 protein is CASSMFAGGQPQHF. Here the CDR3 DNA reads TGTGCCAGTAGTATGTTCGCTGGCGGGCAGCCCCAGCATTTT. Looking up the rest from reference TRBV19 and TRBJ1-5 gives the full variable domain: DGGITQSPKYLFRKEGQNVTLSCEQNLNHDAMYWYRQDPGQGLRLIYYSQIVNDFQKGDIAEGYSVSREKKESFPLTVTSAQKNPTAFYLCASSMFAGGQPQHFGDGTRLSIL.

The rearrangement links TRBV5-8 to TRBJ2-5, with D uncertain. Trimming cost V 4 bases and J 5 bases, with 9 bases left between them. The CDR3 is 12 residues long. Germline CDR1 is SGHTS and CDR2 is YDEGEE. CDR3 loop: CASSRLRETQYF. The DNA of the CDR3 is TGTGCCAGCAGCCGTTTGAGGGAGACCCAGTACTTC.

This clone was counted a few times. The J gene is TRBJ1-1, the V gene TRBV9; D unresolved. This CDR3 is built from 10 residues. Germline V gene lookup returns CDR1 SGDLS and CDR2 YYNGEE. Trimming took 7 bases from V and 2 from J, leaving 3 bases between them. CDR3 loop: CASLNTEAFF. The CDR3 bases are TGTGCCAGCCTCAACACTGAAGCTTTCTTT. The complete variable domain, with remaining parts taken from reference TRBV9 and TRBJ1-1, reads DSGVTQTPKHLITATGQRVTLRCSPRSGDLSVYWYQQSLDQGLQFLIQYYNGEERAKGNILERFSAQQFPDLHSELNLSSLELGDSALYFCASLNTEAFFGQGTRLTVV.